This T cell receptor beta chain was sequenced for a study of identical twins. This clonotype was detected only a few times. TCRdb passed the 5' RACE reads through MiXCR, listing each CDR3 protein once. The sample lists some 730,000 distinct CDR3 sequences, roughly 18% occurring once. V was clipped by 5 bases and J by 8 bases, with 16 bases between them. The CDR3 is 13 residues long. The same sample was also used in a study of T cells expressing NK-cell markers. As that study records: Dominant NKG2C+ clonotypes were found to form roughly 1.0-7.0% of CD8+ T cells in about six donors. These clonotypes, the leaders elsewhere, also led the CD3+CD56-NKG2C+ fraction in several donors.

The chain has TRBV12-3 or TRBV12-4 and TRBJ2-7; possible D gene TRBD1, 5 bases. This clonotype was sampled from a woman aged 18-35 years in good health. The sample taken for sequencing was PBMCs. CDR3 DNA sequence: TGTGCCAGCAGTCCCGTTCCCTCAGGGAAGCAGTACTTC. It is translated as CASSPVPSGKQYF.